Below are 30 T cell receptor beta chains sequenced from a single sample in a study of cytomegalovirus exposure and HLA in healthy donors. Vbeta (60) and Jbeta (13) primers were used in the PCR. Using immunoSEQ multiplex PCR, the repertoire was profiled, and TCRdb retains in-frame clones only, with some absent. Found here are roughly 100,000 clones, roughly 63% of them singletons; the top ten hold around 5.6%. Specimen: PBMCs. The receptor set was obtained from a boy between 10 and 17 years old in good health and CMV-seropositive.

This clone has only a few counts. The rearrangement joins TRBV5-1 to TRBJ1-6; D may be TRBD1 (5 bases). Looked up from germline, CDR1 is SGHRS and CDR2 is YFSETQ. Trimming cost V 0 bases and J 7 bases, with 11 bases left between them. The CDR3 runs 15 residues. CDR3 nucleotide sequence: TGCGCCAGCAGCTTGGAGGTCAGGGTGAATTCACCCCTCCACTTT. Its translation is CASSLEVRVNSPLHF.

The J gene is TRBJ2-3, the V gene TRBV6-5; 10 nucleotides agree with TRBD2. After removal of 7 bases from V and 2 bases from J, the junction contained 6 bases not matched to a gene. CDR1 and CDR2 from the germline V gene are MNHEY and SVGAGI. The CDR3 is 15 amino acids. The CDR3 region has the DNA TGTGCCAGCAATAAAGCGGGGGGGGACACAGATACGCAGTATTTT. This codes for CASNKAGGDTDTQYF.

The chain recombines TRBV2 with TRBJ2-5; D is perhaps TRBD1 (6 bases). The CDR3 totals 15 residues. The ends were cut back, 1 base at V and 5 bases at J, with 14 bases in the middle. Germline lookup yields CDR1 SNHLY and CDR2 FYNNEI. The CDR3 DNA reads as TGTGCCAGCAGTGAAGGGCAGGGGAACCGGGAGACCCAGTACTTC. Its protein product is CASSEGQGNRETQYF.

The CDR3 DNA reads as TGCGCCAGCAGCTTTGGACAGGGAACTGGAAACACCATATATTTT. Translated, it gives CASSFGQGTGNTIYF. This chain uses TRBV5-1 with TRBJ1-3, with 8 bases fitting TRBD1. Germline V gene lookup returns CDR1 SGHRS and CDR2 YFSETQ. Trimming at V came to 2 bases and at J to 2 bases, leaving 3 bases not matched to a gene. The CDR3 covers 15 residues.

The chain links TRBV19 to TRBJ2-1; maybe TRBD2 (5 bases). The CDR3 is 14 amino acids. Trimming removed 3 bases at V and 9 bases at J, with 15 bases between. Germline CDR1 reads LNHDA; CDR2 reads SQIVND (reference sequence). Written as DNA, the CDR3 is TGTGCCAGTAGTATTCCGGGAATGAATGGTGAGCAGTTCTTC. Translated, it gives CASSIPGMNGEQFF.

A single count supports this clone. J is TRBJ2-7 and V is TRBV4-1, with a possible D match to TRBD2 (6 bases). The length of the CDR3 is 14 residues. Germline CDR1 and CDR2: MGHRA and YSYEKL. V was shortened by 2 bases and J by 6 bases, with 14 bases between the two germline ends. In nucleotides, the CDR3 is TGCGCCAGCAGCCAATCCGGGGGTATCCTCGAGCAGTACTTC. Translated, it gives CASSQSGGILEQYF.

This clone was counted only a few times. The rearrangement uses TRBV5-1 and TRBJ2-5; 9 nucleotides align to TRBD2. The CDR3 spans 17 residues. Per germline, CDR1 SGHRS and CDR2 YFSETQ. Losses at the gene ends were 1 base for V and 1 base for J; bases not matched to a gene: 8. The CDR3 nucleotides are TGCGCCAGCAGCTTGAGTTTGGCGGGGGGGGCCCAAGAGACCCAGTACTTC. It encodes CASSLSLAGGAQETQYF.

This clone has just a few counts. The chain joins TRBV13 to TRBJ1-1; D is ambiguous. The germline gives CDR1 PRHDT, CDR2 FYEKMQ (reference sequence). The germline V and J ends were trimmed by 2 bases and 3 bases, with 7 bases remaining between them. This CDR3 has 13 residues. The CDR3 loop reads CASSLTVYTEAFF. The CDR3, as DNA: TGTGCCAGCAGCTTAACGGTTTACACTGAAGCTTTCTTT.

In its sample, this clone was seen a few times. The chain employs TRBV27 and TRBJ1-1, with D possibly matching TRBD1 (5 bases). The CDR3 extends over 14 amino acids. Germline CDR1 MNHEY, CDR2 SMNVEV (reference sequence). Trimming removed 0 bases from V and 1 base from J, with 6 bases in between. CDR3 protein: CASSLSRANTEAFF. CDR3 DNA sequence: TGTGCCAGCAGTTTATCCAGGGCGAACACTGAAGCTTTCTTT.

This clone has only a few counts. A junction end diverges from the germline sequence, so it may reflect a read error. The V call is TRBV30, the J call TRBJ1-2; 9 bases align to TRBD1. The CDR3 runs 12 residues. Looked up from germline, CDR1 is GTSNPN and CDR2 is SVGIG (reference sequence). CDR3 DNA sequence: TGTGCCTCAGGTGGACAGGGGCAGAGCTACCCCTTC. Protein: CASGGQGQSYPF.

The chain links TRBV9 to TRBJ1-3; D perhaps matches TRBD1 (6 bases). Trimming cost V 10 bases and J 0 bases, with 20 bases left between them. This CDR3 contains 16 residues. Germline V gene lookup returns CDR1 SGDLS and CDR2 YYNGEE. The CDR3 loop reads CAQLTQGLLSGNTIYF. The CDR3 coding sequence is TGTGCCCAGCTCACGCAGGGGCTCCTCTCTGGAAACACCATATATTTT.

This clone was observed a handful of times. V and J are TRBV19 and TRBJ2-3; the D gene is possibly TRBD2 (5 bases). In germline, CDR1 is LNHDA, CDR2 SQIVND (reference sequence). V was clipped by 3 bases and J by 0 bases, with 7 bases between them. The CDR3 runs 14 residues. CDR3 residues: CASSMGASTDTQYF. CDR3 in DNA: TGTGCCAGTAGTATGGGAGCTAGCACAGATACGCAGTATTTT.

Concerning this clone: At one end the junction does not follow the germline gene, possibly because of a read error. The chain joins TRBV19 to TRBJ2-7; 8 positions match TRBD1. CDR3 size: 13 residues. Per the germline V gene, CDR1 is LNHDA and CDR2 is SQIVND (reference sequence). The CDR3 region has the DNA TGTGCTAGTAGTAGGACAGGGTCTTACGAGCAGTACTTC. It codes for CASSRTGSYEQYF.

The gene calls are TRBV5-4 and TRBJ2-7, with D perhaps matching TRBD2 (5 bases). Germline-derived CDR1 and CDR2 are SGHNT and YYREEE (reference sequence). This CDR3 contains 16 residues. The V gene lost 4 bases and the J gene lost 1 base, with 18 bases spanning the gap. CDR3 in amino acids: CASSPKREHSSYEQYF. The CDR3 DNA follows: TGTGCCAGCAGCCCGAAACGGGAACACTCTTCCTACGAGCAGTACTTC.

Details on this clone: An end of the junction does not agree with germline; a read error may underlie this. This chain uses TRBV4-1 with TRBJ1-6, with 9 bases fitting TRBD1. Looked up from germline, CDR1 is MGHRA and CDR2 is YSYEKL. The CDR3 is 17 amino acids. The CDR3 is CASSQGPTGGGNSPLNF. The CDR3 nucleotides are TGCGCCAGCAGCCAAGGGCCCACAGGGGGCGGTAATTCACCCCTCAACTTT.

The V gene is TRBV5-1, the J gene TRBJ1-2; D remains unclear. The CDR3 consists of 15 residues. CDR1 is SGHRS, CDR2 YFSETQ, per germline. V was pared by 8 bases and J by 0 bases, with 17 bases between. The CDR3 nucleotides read TGCGCCAGTCGACCACGCATTGGGCCTAACTATGGCTACACCTTC. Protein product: CASRPRIGPNYGYTF.

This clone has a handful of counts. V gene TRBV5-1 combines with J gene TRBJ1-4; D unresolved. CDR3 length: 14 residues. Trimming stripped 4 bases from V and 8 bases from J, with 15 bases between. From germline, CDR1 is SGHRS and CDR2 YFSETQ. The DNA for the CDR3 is TGCGCCAGCAGCGTAGACCCAAGCGGGGAAAAACTGTTTTTT. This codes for CASSVDPSGEKLFF.

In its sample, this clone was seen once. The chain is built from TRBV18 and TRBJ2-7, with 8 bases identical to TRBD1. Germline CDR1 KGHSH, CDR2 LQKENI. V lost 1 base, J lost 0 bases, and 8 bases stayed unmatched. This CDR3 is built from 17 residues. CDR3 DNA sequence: TGTGCCAGCTCACCACTAGGGACAGGCGCTAGCTCCTACGAGCAGTACTTC. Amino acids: CASSPLGTGASSYEQYF.

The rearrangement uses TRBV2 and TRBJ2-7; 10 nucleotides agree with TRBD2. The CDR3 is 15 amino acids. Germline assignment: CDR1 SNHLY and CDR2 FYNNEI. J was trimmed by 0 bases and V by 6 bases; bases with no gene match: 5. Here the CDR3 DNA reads TGTGCCAGCAGAAGAGCGGGAGGGACCTCCTACGAGCAGTACTTC. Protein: CASRRAGGTSYEQYF. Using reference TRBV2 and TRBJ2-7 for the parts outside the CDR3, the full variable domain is EPEVTQTPSHQVTQMGQEVILRCVPISNHLYFYWYRQILGQKVEFLVSFYNNEISEKSEIFDDQFSVERPDGSNFTLKIRSTKLEDSAMYFCASRRAGGTSYEQYFGPGTRLTVT.

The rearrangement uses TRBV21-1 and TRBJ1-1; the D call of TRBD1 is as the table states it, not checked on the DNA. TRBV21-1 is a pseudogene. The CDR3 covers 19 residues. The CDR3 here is CASSKVRDRGGLRNTEAFF. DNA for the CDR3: TGTGCCAGCAGCAAAGTACGGGACAGGGGTGGGTTGAGGAACACTGAAGCTTTCTTT.

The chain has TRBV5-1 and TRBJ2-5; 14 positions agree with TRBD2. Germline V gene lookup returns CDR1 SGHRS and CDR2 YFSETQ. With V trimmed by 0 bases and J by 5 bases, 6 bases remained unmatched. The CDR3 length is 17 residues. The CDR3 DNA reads TGCGCCAGCAGCTTGGAGGGACTAGCGGGAGTGTTGGAGACCCAGTACTTC. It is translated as CASSLEGLAGVLETQYF.

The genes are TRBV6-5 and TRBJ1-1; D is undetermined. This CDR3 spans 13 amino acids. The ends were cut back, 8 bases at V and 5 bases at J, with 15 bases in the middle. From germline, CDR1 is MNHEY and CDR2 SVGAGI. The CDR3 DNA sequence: TGTGCCAGCGCAGCAATTCGGGATACTGAAGCTTTCTTT. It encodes CASAAIRDTEAFF.

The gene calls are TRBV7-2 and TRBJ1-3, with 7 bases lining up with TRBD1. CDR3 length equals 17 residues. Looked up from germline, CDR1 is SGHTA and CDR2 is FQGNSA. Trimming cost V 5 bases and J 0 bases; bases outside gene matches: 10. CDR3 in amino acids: CASSPPFTGVSGNTIYF. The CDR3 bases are TGTGCCAGCAGCCCACCATTCACAGGGGTCTCTGGAAACACCATATATTTT.

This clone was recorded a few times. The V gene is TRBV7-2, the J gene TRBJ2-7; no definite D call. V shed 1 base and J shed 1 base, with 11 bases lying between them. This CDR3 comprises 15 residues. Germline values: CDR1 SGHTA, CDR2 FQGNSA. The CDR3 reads CASSLGAARSYEQYF. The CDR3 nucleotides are TGTGCCAGCAGCTTAGGGGCAGCCCGTTCCTACGAGCAGTACTTC.

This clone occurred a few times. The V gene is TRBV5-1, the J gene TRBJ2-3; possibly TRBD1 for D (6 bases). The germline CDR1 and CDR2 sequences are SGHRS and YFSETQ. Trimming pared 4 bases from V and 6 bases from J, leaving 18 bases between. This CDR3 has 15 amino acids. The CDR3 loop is CASSLRTGTSDTQYF. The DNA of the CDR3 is TGCGCCAGCAGCCTGAGGACCGGGACATCGGATACGCAGTATTTT.

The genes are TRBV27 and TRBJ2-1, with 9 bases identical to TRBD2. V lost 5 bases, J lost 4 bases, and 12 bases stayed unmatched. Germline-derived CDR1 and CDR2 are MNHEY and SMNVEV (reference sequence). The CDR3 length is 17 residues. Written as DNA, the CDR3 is TGTGCCAGCAGTCCTTTTGGGGGCGGGAGGGCGTACAATGAGCAGTTCTTC. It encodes CASSPFGGGRAYNEQFF.

For the CDR3, the DNA is TGCGCCAGCACCCCAATTGAGGTGAGAACTGAAGCTTTCTTT. Residues: CASTPIEVRTEAFF. V and J are TRBV10-2 and TRBJ1-1; D is unclear. The CDR3 runs 14 residues. V dropped 7 bases and J dropped 5 bases, with 17 bases sitting between them. The germline V gene encodes CDR1 WSHSY and CDR2 SAAADI.

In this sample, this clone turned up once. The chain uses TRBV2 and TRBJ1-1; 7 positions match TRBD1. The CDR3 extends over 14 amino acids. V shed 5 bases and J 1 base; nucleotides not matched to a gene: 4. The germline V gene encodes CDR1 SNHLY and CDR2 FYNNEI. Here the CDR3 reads CASSSHRGNTEAFF. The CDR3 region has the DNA TGTGCCAGCAGTAGTCACAGGGGGAACACTGAAGCTTTCTTT.

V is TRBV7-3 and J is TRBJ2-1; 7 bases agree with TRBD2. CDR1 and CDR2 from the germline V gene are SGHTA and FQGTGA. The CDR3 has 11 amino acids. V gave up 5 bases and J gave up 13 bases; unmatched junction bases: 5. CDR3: CASSLGGEQFF. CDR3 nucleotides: TGTGCCAGCAGCCTTGGGGGGGAACAGTTCTTC.

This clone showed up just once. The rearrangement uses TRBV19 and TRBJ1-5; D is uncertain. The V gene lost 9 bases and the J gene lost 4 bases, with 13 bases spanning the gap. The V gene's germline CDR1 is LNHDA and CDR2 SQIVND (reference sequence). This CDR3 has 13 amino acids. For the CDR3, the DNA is TGTGCCAGCAATGACCCGGGAAATCAGCCCCAGCATTTT. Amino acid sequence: CASNDPGNQPQHF.